A single sample is the source of the 23 T cell receptor beta chains below, sequenced in a study of tumor-infiltrating lymphocytes in primary liver carcinoma listed by TCRdb under 2017. Sequencing instrument: Illumina HiSeq 2500. Using a constant-region primer and ProtoScript II reverse transcriptase, TCRbeta-specific cDNA was reverse-transcribed from 500 ng total RNA. Construction of the TCRbeta libraries relied on three nested rounds of multiplex PCR, following a slightly modified ARM-PCR procedure. The first two PCR rounds used multiplex TRBV1-TRBV30 forward primers with a Cbeta reverse primer, each for approximately 10 cycles. TCRdb applied fastp at Q25 and MiXCR to the public reads, then kept only in-frame beta chains. When rows share a CDR3 protein, they turn into one entry using the most common DNA and genes. The sample yields approximately 320,000 distinct CDR3 sequences; about 50% were counted once. Jointly, the top ten make up over 15% of the sample.

TRIzol reagent was used to extract blood RNA from unsorted whole blood, while the DNeasy Blood & Tissue kit provided the germline DNA. The material sequenced was peripheral blood. Receptors originate from a young woman with primary liver carcinoma and hepatitis B virus infection.

This clonotype was counted a few times. This chain uses TRBV7-8 with TRBJ2-3; 7 bases map to TRBD1. Germline values: CDR1 SGHVS, CDR2 FQNEAQ. With V trimmed by 4 bases and J by 7 bases, 11 bases remained unmatched. CDR3 length: 15 amino acids. The CDR3 region is CASSYRGGAINTQYF. The CDR3 nucleotides are TGTGCCAGCAGCTACCGAGGGGGCGCGATTAATACGCAGTATTTT.

The chain joins TRBV11-3 to TRBJ2-7; D gene ambiguous. CDR3 length: 14 amino acids. Per the germline V gene, CDR1 is SGHNT and CDR2 is YENEEA. The ends were cut back, 9 bases at V and 4 bases at J, with 19 bases in the middle. Here the CDR3 reads CARSRGHSGYEQYF. In DNA form, the CDR3 reads TGTGCCAGAAGTAGAGGTCACTCAGGTTACGAGCAGTACTTC.

This clonotype was seen more than once but under ten times. This chain joins TRBV5-5 and TRBJ1-1, with a weak D call TRBD1 (5 bases). Germline V gives CDR1 SGHKS, CDR2 YYEKEE (reference sequence). V was shortened by 4 bases and J by 6 bases, with 13 bases between the two germline ends. The CDR3 is made up of 13 amino acids. CDR3: CASSGGVRAEAFF. The CDR3 nucleotides are TGTGCCAGCAGCGGGGGGGTTAGGGCTGAAGCTTTCTTT.

In DNA form, the CDR3 reads TGCGCCAGCAGCTTGGGTGAAACAGGGGTTAGACCTGAAGCTTTCTTT. It translates to CASSLGETGVRPEAFF. This chain connects TRBV5-1 to TRBJ1-1, with 7 positions matching TRBD1. Germline assignment: CDR1 SGHRS and CDR2 YFSETQ. The J segment lost 6 bases and the V segment lost 0 bases, leaving 11 bases of the junction unmatched. The CDR3 runs to 16 residues.

To note about this clonotype: A read error may explain this, as a much larger clone is one base away. The V gene is TRBV12-3 or TRBV12-4, the J gene TRBJ2-7, with 9 nucleotides matching TRBD2. CDR3 length equals 13 residues. In DNA, the CDR3 is TGTGCCAACAGTTCGACTAGCGGCGTCGAGCAGTACTTC. Translation: CANSSTSGVEQYF.

To note about this clonotype: The CDR3 carries no conserved terminal phenylalanine or tryptophan, so it likely arises from a read error. This chain uses TRBV28 with TRBJ1-5, with a possible D match to TRBD1 (6 bases). In germline, CDR1 is MDHEN, CDR2 SYDVKM. This CDR3 contains 16 residues. The CDR3 reads CASSFSGAVSDQPQHS. The CDR3, as DNA: TGTGCCAGTAGTTTTTCGGGGGCCGTTAGCGATCAGCCCCAGCATTCT.

In this sample, this clonotype turned up many times. J is TRBJ2-1 and V is TRBV6-1, with D hard to call. The CDR3 spans 12 residues. Between the trimmed V and J ends, which lost 1 base and 11 bases, there was a span of 9 bases. The germline V gene has CDR1 MNHNS and CDR2 SASEGT. The CDR3 nucleotides read TGTGCCAGCAGTGAAGGGCCGTACCAGCAGTTCTTC. Amino acids: CASSEGPYQQFF.

The gene calls are TRBV28 and TRBJ2-3; 7 bases are shared with TRBD1. V lost 10 bases and J lost 0; bases outside the gene matches: 7. The CDR3 totals 14 residues. Germline CDR1 reads MDHEN; CDR2 reads SYDVKM. In nucleotides, the CDR3 is TGTGCCACTCGGACAGGTGCTAGCACAGATACGCAGTATTTT. Translation: CATRTGASTDTQYF.

Turning to this clonotype: Compared with germline, one end of the junction differs, possibly owing to a read error. J is TRBJ1-2 and V is TRBV11-3, with D perhaps matching TRBD1 (5 bases). Germline CDR1 is SGHNT and CDR2 is YENEEA. The CDR3 is made up of 13 amino acids. CDR3 nucleotides: TGTGCCAGCACCAAGGGGAGTAACTATGACTACACCTTC. Translating gives CASTKGSNYDYTF.

Note on this clonotype: The conserved final phenylalanine or tryptophan is absent from the CDR3, which likely points to a read error. This chain links TRBV6-5 with TRBJ2-1; 9 bases align to TRBD2. Germline V gene data show CDR1 as MNHEY and CDR2 as SVGAGI. Trimming took 2 bases from V and 5 from J; bases not matched to a gene: 7. CDR3 size: 16 residues. As DNA, the CDR3 is TGTGCCAGCAGTTACGGGATAGCGGGAGTCGACAATGAGCAGTTCCTC. This codes for CASSYGIAGVDNEQFL.

The chain uses TRBV12-3 or TRBV12-4 and TRBJ2-1; tentatively, D is TRBD1 (5 bases). Trimming removed 6 bases from V and 8 bases from J, with 20 bases in between. The CDR3 length is 15 residues. Written as DNA, the CDR3 is TGTGCCAGCAGCCGACCGACAGATACGGGCGATGAGCAGTTCTTC. This gives the protein CASSRPTDTGDEQFF.

The chain uses TRBV7-9 and TRBJ2-5, with 8 bases identical to TRBD2. Trimming cost V 2 bases and J 0 bases; bases outside gene matches: 5. The CDR3 loop spans 16 amino acids. The V gene's germline CDR1 is SEHNR and CDR2 FQNEAQ (reference sequence). CDR3 in amino acids: CASSLRGLAHQETQYF. CDR3 coding DNA: TGTGCCAGCAGCTTAAGAGGACTAGCCCACCAAGAGACCCAGTACTTC.

For this clonotype: A much larger clone sits a single nucleotide away, making a read error possible. The V call is TRBV14, the J call TRBJ1-4; D remains unclear. V was clipped by 3 bases and J by 6 bases, with 2 bases between them. Germline-derived CDR1 and CDR2 are SGHDN and FVKESK. The CDR3 has 11 amino acids. CDR3 sequence reads: CASSHHEKLFF. CDR3 nucleotide sequence: TGTGCCAGCAGCCATCATGAAAAACTGTTTTTT.

V is TRBV6-2 or TRBV6-3 and J is TRBJ2-1; 13 bases align to TRBD2. The J segment lost 5 bases and the V segment lost 6 bases, leaving 13 bases of the junction unmatched. CDR1 and CDR2 from the germline V gene are MNHEY and SVGEGT. The CDR3 runs to 18 residues. The CDR3 loop reads CASSFYPGLAGSDNEQFF. CDR3 DNA: TGTGCCAGCAGCTTTTATCCGGGACTAGCGGGGTCCGACAATGAGCAGTTCTTC.

This clonotype was seen many times. This chain joins TRBV11-2 and TRBJ2-7, with TRBD2 identical over 9 bases. Germline CDR1 is SGHAT and CDR2 is FQNNGV. This CDR3 region has 16 residues. V gave up 1 base and J gave up 5 bases; unmatched junction bases: 9. Written as DNA, the CDR3 is TGTGCCAGCAGCTTAGTTCCCGGCGGGAGGGTGGACGAGCAGTACTTC. This gives the protein CASSLVPGGRVDEQYF.

V and J are TRBV23-1 and TRBJ2-7; D is ambiguous. TRBV23-1 is labeled an ORF, and its function is uncertain. V was shortened by 4 bases and J by 0 bases, with 16 bases between the two germline ends. CDR3 length equals 16 residues. This CDR3 is CASSPRGPASSYEQYF. The DNA for the CDR3 is TGCGCCAGCAGTCCAAGAGGCCCTGCGAGCTCCTACGAGCAGTACTTC.

The gene calls are TRBV10-3 and TRBJ2-1, with D tentatively TRBD2 (6 bases). Germline assignment: CDR1 ENHRY and CDR2 SYGVKD. The CDR3 has 14 amino acids. The V end was cut by 2 bases, the J end by 8 bases, with 13 bases between. For the CDR3, the DNA is TGTGCCATCAGTGAGCCTGGAGGGGTTGATGAGCAGTTCTTC. Protein: CAISEPGGVDEQFF.

The chain uses TRBV12-3 or TRBV12-4 and TRBJ1-6; a weak D match, TRBD1 (5 bases). With 9 bases removed from V and 12 bases from J, the gap between germline ends came to 15 bases. The CDR3 length is 12 residues. This CDR3 reads CARSQGDKPLHF. The CDR3 nucleotides are TGTGCCAGGAGTCAAGGGGATAAACCCCTCCACTTT.

This clonotype showed up many times. The V call is TRBV12-3 or TRBV12-4, the J call TRBJ2-6; 7 bases are shared with TRBD2. The CDR3 runs 15 residues. The V gene end was trimmed by 2 bases and the J gene end by 2 bases; junction bases not matched to a gene: 0. The CDR3 region has the DNA TGTGCCAGCAGTTTACGGGGGGCTGGGGCCAACGTCCTGACTTTC. It specifies CASSLRGAGANVLTF.

This clonotype turned up a few times. The chain uses TRBV11-2 and TRBJ2-1; weak D call: TRBD1 (6 bases). The V end lost 5 bases, the J end lost 8 bases, and 16 bases lay between the germline ends. CDR1 is SGHAT, CDR2 FQNNGV, per germline. The CDR3 is made up of 14 amino acids. This chain's CDR3 is CASSPGGSSDEQFF. The CDR3, as DNA: TGTGCCAGCAGCCCTGGGGGCAGTTCCGATGAGCAGTTCTTC. The entire variable domain, with the rest obtained from reference TRBV11-2 and TRBJ2-1, is as follows: EAGVAQSPRYKIIEKRQSVAFWCNPISGHATLYWYQQILGQGPKLLIQFQNNGVVDDSQLPKDRFSAERLKGVDSTLKIQPAKLEDSAVYLCASSPGGSSDEQFFGPGTRLTVL.

This clonotype was detected a few times. The chain recombines TRBV23-1 with TRBJ2-1, with unresolved D. TRBV23-1 is identified as an open reading frame with a role that is uncertain. The length of the CDR3 is 15 residues. Trimming took 0 bases from V and 4 from J, leaving 10 bases between them. CDR3 in amino acids: CASSQSRAPYNEQFF. The CDR3 DNA reads TGCGCCAGCAGTCAATCGAGAGCCCCTTACAATGAGCAGTTCTTC.

The rearrangement joins TRBV14 to TRBJ2-3; D is possibly TRBD2 (5 bases). Looked up from germline, CDR1 is SGHDN and CDR2 is FVKESK. V was clipped by 5 bases and J by 6 bases, with 15 bases between them. The CDR3 is 14 residues long. CDR3 region: CASSLGWTVDTQYF. The CDR3 coding sequence is TGTGCCAGCAGCTTAGGTTGGACTGTTGATACGCAGTATTTT.

This clonotype was found a few times. The V and J genes are TRBV5-6 and TRBJ2-1; 11 bases fit TRBD2. Germline assignment: CDR1 SGHDT and CDR2 YYEEEE. The CDR3 has 14 residues. The V gene end was trimmed by 7 bases and the J gene end by 5 bases; junction bases not matched to a gene: 5. CDR3 DNA: TGTGCCAGCTCACTAGCGGGAGAGGACAATGAGCAGTTCTTC. Translating it yields CASSLAGEDNEQFF.